The T cell receptor beta chain described here comes from a study of blood T cell repertoires in COVID-19. The V end lost 4 bases, the J end lost 4 bases, and 18 bases lay between the germline ends. This CDR3 is 16 amino acids long. Germline CDR1 SGHRS, CDR2 YFSETQ. Produced via immunoSEQ multiplex PCR; TCRdb's table is partial and in-frame only. The sample records roughly 97,000 clones, around nine tenths being singletons. This chain uses TRBV5-1 with TRBJ1-5; possibly TRBD1 for D (6 bases). The sequenced material came from peripheral blood. The receptor was isolated from a human donor in a cohort sampled during active COVID-19. The CDR3 DNA reads TGCGCCAGCAGCCCCTTAGGGGGGGGCCCTAATCAGCCCCAGCATTTT. Translating it yields CASSPLGGGPNQPQHF. Drawing the rest from reference TRBV5-1 and TRBJ1-5, the complete variable domain is KAGVTQTPRYLIKTRGQQVTLSCSPISGHRSVSWYQQTPGQGLQFLFEYFSETQRNKGNFPGRFSGRQFSNSRSEMNVSTLELGDSALYLCASSPLGGGPNQPQHFGDGTRLSIL.